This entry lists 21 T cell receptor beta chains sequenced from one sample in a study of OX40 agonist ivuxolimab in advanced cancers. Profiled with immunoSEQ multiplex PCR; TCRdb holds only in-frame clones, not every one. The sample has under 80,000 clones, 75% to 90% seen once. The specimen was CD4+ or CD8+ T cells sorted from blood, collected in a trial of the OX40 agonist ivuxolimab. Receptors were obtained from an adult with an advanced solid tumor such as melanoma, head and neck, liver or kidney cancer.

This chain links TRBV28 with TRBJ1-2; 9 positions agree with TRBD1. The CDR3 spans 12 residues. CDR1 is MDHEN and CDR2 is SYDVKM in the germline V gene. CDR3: CATGGMNYGYTF. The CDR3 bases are TGTGCAACAGGGGGCATGAACTATGGCTACACCTTC.

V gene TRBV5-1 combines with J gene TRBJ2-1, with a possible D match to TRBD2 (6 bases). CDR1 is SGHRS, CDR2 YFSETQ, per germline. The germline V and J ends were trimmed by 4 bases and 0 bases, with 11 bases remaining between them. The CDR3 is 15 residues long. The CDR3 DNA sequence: TGCGCCAGCAGCCTGGACGGGGGCTCCTACAATGAGCAGTTCTTC. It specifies CASSLDGGSYNEQFF.

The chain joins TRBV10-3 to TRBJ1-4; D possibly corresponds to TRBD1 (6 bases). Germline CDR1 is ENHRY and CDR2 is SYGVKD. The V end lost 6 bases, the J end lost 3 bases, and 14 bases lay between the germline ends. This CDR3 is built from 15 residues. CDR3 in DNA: TGTGCCATCAGAGACCAACAGGGCCCTAATGAAAAACTGTTTTTT. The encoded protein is CAIRDQQGPNEKLFF.

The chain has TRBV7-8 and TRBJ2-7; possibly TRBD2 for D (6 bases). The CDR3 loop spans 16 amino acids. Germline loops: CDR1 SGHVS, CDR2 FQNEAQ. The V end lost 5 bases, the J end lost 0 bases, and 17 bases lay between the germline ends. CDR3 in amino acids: CASSPHPGTLSYEQYF. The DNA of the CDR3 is TGTGCCAGCAGCCCGCATCCCGGGACTCTCTCCTACGAGCAGTACTTC.

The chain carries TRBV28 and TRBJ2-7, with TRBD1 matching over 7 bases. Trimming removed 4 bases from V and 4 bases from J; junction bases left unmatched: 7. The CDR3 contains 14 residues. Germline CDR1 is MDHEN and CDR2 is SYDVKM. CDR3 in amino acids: CASSYPGQIYEQYF. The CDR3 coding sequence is TGTGCCAGCAGTTATCCGGGACAGATATACGAGCAGTACTTC.

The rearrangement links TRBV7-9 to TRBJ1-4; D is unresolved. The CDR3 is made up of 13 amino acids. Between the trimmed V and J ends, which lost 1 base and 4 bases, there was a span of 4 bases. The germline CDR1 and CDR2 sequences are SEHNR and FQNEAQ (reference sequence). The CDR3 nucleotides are TGTGCCAGCAGCTTAGGGGTTAATGAAAAACTGTTTTTT. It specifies CASSLGVNEKLFF.

The CDR3 DNA reads as TGCAGTGCTCGATTGTACACTGAAGCTTTCTTT. Its translation: CSARLYTEAFF. This chain links TRBV20-1 with TRBJ1-1; no reliable D call. V was shortened by 5 bases and J by 3 bases, with 7 bases between the two germline ends. The germline V gene encodes CDR1 DFQATT and CDR2 SNEGSKA (reference sequence). This CDR3 contains 11 residues.

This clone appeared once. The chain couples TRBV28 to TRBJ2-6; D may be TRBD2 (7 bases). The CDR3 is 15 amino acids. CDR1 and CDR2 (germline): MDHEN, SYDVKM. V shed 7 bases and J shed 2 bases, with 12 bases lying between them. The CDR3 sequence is CASTKGGAGANVLTF. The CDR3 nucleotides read TGTGCCAGCACTAAGGGGGGGGCTGGGGCCAACGTCCTGACTTTC.

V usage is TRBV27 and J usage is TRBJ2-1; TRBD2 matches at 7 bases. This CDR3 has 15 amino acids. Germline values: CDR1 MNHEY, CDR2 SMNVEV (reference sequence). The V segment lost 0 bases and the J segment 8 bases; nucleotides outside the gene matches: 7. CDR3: CASSLSWTSWDEQFF. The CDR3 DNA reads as TGTGCCAGCAGTTTATCGTGGACTAGTTGGGATGAGCAGTTCTTC.

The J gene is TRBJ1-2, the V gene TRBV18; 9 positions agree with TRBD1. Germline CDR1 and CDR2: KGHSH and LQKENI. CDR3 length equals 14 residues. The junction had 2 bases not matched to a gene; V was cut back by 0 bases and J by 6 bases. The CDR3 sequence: CASSPPGTGHGYTF. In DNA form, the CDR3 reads TGTGCCAGCTCACCACCGGGGACAGGGCATGGCTACACCTTC.

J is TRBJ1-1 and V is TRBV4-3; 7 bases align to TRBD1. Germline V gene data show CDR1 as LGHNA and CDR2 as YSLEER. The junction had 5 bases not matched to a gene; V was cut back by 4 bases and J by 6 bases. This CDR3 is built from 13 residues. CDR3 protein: CASSREGTAEAFF. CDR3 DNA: TGCGCCAGCAGCCGAGAGGGGACAGCTGAAGCTTTCTTT.

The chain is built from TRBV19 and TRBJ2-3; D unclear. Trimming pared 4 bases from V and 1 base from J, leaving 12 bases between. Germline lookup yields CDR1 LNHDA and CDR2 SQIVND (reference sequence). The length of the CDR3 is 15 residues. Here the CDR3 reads CASSTSSIGTDTQYF. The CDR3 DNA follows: TGTGCCAGTAGTACCAGTAGTATCGGCACAGATACGCAGTATTTT.

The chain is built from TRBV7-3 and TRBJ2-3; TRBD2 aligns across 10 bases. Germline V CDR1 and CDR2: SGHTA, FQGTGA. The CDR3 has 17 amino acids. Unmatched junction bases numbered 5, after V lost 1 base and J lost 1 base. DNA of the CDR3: TGTGCCAGCAGCTTAATCGCTAGCGGGAGCGGCACAGATACGCAGTATTTT. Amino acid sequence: CASSLIASGSGTDTQYF. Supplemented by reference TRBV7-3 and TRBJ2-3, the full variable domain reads GAGVSQTPSNKVTEKGKYVELRCDPISGHTALYWYRQSLGQGPEFLIYFQGTGAADDSGLPNDRFFAVRPEGSVSTLKIQRTERGDSAVYLCASSLIASGSGTDTQYFGPGTRLTVL.

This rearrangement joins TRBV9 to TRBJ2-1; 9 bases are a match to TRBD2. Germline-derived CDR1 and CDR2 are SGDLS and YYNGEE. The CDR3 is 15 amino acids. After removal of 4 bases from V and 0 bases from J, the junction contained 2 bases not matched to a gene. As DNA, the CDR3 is TGTGCCAGCAGCAATAGCGGGAGCTCCTACAATGAGCAGTTCTTC. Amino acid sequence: CASSNSGSSYNEQFF. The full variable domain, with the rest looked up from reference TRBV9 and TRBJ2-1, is DSGVTQTPKHLITATGQRVTLRCSPRSGDLSVYWYQQSLDQGLQFLIQYYNGEERAKGNILERFSAQQFPDLHSELNLSSLELGDSALYFCASSNSGSSYNEQFFGPGTRLTVL.

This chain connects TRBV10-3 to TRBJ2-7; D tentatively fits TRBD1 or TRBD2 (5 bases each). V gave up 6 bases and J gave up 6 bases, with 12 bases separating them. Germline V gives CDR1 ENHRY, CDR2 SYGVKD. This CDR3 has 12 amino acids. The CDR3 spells CAIRGTLSEQYF. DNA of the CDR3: TGTGCCATCAGGGGGACCCTTTCCGAGCAGTACTTC.

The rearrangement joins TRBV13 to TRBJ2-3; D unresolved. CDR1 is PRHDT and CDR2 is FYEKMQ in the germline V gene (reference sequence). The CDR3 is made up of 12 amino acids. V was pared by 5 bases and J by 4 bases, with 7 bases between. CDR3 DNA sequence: TGTGCCAGCAGCCCCTCGGCAGATACGCAGTATTTT. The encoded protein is CASSPSADTQYF.

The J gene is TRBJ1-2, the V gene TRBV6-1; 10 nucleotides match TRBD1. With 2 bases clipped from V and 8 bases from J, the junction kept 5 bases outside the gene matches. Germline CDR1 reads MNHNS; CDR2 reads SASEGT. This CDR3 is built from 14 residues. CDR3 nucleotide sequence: TGTGCCAGCAGTGAAAGACAGGGGGCGGACGGCTACACCTTC. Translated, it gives CASSERQGADGYTF.

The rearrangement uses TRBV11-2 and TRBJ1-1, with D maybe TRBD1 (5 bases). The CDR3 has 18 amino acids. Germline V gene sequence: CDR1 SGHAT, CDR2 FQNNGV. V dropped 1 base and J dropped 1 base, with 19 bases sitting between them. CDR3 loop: CASSLGGGWGSSNTEAFF. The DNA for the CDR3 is TGTGCCAGCAGCTTAGGCGGGGGTTGGGGATCATCGAACACTGAAGCTTTCTTT. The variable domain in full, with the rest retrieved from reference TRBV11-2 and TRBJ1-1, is EAGVAQSPRYKIIEKRQSVAFWCNPISGHATLYWYQQILGQGPKLLIQFQNNGVVDDSQLPKDRFSAERLKGVDSTLKIQPAKLEDSAVYLCASSLGGGWGSSNTEAFFGQGTRLTVV.

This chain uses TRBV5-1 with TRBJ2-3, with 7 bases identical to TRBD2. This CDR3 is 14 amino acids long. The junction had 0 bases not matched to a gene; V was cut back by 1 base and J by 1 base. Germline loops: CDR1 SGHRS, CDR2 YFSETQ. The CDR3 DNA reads TGCGCCAGCAGCTTGACTAGCGGCACAGATACGCAGTATTTT. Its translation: CASSLTSGTDTQYF.

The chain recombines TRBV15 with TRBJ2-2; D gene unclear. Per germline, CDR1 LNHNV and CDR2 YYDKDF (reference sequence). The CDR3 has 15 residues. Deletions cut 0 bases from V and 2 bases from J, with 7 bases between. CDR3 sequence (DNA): TGTGCCACCAGCAGAGATCTGGGTAACACCGGGGAGCTGTTTTTT. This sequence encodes CATSRDLGNTGELFF.

The CDR3 DNA is TGTGCCAGCAGCCACCCTGCCGGGACTAGTCCCCTCGAGCAGTACTTC. It yields the protein CASSHPAGTSPLEQYF. V usage is TRBV7-2 and J usage is TRBJ2-7, with 8 bases matching TRBD2. Germline CDR1 SGHTA, CDR2 FQGNSA. The CDR3 has 16 amino acids. V lost 5 bases, J lost 6 bases, and 15 bases stayed unmatched.